This T cell receptor beta chain was obtained from a study of blood T cells in healthy people across ages. Alongside a J-beta primer mix, a sample-barcoded 5' primer served in a second PCR lasting roughly 7 to 12 cycles. Any given sample supplied a minimum of 2.5 million CDR3-containing paired-end reads. Each CDR3 protein is one row after TCRdb ran MiXCR on the 5' RACE reads. Of over a million distinct CDR3 sequences listed, around 39% were seen once; the top ten hold 7% to 9.5%. CDR1 MNHNS and CDR2 SASEGT come from the germline V gene. The CDR3 has 13 residues. V dropped 3 bases and J dropped 7 bases, with 10 bases sitting between them. This clonotype has just a few counts.

Input material: blood. This sequence joins TRBV6-1 and TRBJ2-1; the D is unclear. The TCR comes from a woman aged 18-29 years in good health. The CDR3 is CASSETSHNEQFF. The CDR3 nucleotides are TGTGCCAGCAGTGAGACGTCCCATAATGAGCAGTTCTTC.